Listed below are T cell receptor beta chains from one sample, sequenced in a study of CD8 T cells in cerebrospinal fluid in Alzheimer's disease. TCRdb re-called the 10x single-cell sequencing reads, yielding one record per CDR3 amino acid sequence without DNA. This sample's table reports 950 to 1,500 distinct CDR3 sequences. Sequenced material: cerebrospinal fluid. Receptors were obtained from a human donor in good health. The CDR3 runs from the conserved cysteine through the conserved F or W. Clone sizes are given selectively: once, few, many, or a class where the clone is expanded.

V,J,size,CDR3
TRBV4-2,TRBJ2-5,large,CASSQAPGQQETQYF
TRBV18,TRBJ1-1,medium-sized,CASSADIPNTEAFF
TRBV6-1,TRBJ1-5,medium-sized,CASSGEKGERGQPQHF
TRBV6-1,TRBJ2-2,medium-sized,CASSEVVLLGTGELFF
TRBV10-3,TRBJ1-1,medium-sized,CATSIKNTEAFF
TRBV7-2,TRBJ1-5,large,CASSLDNQPQHF
TRBV2,TRBJ1-2,medium-sized,CASSREEFYGYTF
TRBV5-6,TRBJ2-5,medium-sized,CASSWGQETQYF
TRBV5-5,TRBJ1-1,medium-sized,CASSLRRAENTEAFF
TRBV2,TRBJ2-1,medium-sized,CASGPLPYNEQFF
TRBV20-1,TRBJ2-7,medium-sized,CSAPSTGAGGRYEQYF
TRBV6-1,TRBJ1-5,large,CASSEANTVYNQPQHF
TRBV11-2,TRBJ2-5,NA,CASSLVKEETQYF
TRBV6-5,TRBJ2-1,medium-sized,CASAKSPYNEQFF
TRBV7-9,TRBJ2-5,medium-sized,CASSLTGNLGETQYF
TRBV9,TRBJ2-2,medium-sized,CASSVARGTEDTGELFF
TRBV7-2,TRBJ2-3,medium-sized,CASSLVASTDTQYF
TRBV18,TRBJ1-1,medium-sized,CASSPPGPNTEAFF
TRBV30,TRBJ2-7,medium-sized,CAWSWTSGRARYEQYF
TRBV4-1,TRBJ1-4,large,CASSQGRDRAIEKLFF
TRBV9,TRBJ2-7,medium-sized,CASSVVPGAAGEQYF
TRBV27,TRBJ2-1,medium-sized,CATRTLSSSYNEQFF
TRBV29-1,TRBJ2-5,large,CSVEFRIQETQYF
TRBV7-8,TRBJ1-2,medium-sized,CASSVNRGTDGYTF
TRBV27,TRBJ2-1,medium-sized,CASSGSESSYNEQFF